The 12 T cell receptor beta chains below come from one sample, sequenced in a study of T cell repertoires in cytomegalovirus infection. TCRdb re-called the reads with MiXCR, one entry per CDR3 protein. The sample has 100,000 or so distinct CDR3 sequences; about 15% are singletons. Material: PBMCs. These receptors came from a human donor in good health (CMV status not recorded). Some clones in this sample may be carry-over from other donors' samples.

The chain combines TRBV20-1 with TRBJ1-1; possibly TRBD1 for D (5 bases). The CDR3 has 12 residues. V was pared by 6 bases and J by 4 bases, with 12 bases between. The germline V gene encodes CDR1 DFQATT and CDR2 SNEGSKA (reference sequence). CDR3 protein: CSAWDRSTEAFF. DNA for the CDR3: TGCAGTGCGTGGGACCGCTCCACTGAAGCTTTCTTT.

A few counts support this clonotype. The chain combines TRBV5-4 with TRBJ1-2, with 9 bases fitting TRBD1. V trimming: 0 bases; J trimming: 2 bases; junction bases outside the gene matches: 2. The germline V gene encodes CDR1 SGHNT and CDR2 YYREEE (reference sequence). CDR3 size: 15 residues. The DNA for the CDR3 is TGTGCCAGCAGCTTGGGGGGACAGGGAAACTATGGCTACACCTTC. Translation gives CASSLGGQGNYGYTF.

This clonotype was counted between two and nine times. The rearrangement uses TRBV6-1 and TRBJ2-7, with 8 positions matching TRBD1. There are 14 residues in the CDR3. V lost 2 bases to trimming and J lost 2 bases; unmatched junction nucleotides: 2. Germline loops: CDR1 MNHNS, CDR2 SASEGT. This CDR3 reads CASSERTGPYEQYF. DNA for the CDR3: TGTGCCAGCAGTGAAAGGACAGGGCCCTACGAGCAGTACTTC.

This clonotype was counted ten times or more. The chain has TRBV7-2 and TRBJ2-3; D is undetermined. CDR1 is SGHTA and CDR2 is FQGNSA in the germline V gene. Trimming removed 4 bases from V and 6 bases from J, with 14 bases in between. The CDR3 covers 14 residues. CDR3 coding DNA: TGTGCCAGCAGCTCCAATAGTATCGGGGATACGCAGTATTTT. Residues: CASSSNSIGDTQYF.

A word on this clonotype: This may stem from a read error, because a much larger clone lies one nucleotide away. This chain links TRBV29-1 with TRBJ1-1; 9 bases map to TRBD1. Germline values: CDR1 SQVTM, CDR2 ANQGSEA. The CDR3 runs to 14 residues. The CDR3 loop reads CSVDRDRANNEAFF. Here the CDR3 DNA reads TGCAGCGTTGACCGGGACAGGGCGAACAATGAAGCTTTCTTT.

The chain combines TRBV28 with TRBJ1-1; D is possibly TRBD1 (6 bases). Trimming removed 5 bases from V and 8 bases from J, with 9 bases in between. CDR1 and CDR2 (germline): MDHEN, SYDVKM. The CDR3 runs 11 residues. The CDR3 loop reads CASSLTGEAFF. CDR3 bases: TGTGCCAGCAGTCTAACAGGGGAAGCTTTCTTT.

The table lists this clonotype with many counts. This sequence joins TRBV7-2 and TRBJ1-1, with a tentative D call TRBD1 (6 bases). The CDR3 has 13 amino acids. V was shortened by 1 base and J by 10 bases, with 13 bases between the two germline ends. Looked up from germline, CDR1 is SGHTA and CDR2 is FQGNSA. The CDR3 DNA is TGTGCCAGCAGCTTAGGGCACCTCAGGGGAGCTTTCTTT. It translates to CASSLGHLRGAFF.

The chain has TRBV10-3 and TRBJ1-4; D gene uncertain. CDR3 size: 16 residues. V dropped 2 bases and J dropped 6 bases, with 16 bases sitting between them. Germline V gene data show CDR1 as ENHRY and CDR2 as SYGVKD. The CDR3 bases are TGTGCCATCAGTGAGGACGGAGGGAGACTGGATGAAAAACTGTTTTTT. Protein product: CAISEDGGRLDEKLFF.

This clonotype was detected only a few times. The chain employs TRBV19 and TRBJ2-1; 9 bases are a match to TRBD2. J was trimmed by 9 bases and V by 9 bases; bases with no gene match: 9. CDR3 length: 13 residues. Per the germline V gene, CDR1 is LNHDA and CDR2 is SQIVND (reference sequence). The CDR3 protein is CASEAGGESEQFF. CDR3 nucleotides: TGTGCCAGCGAAGCGGGGGGAGAGAGTGAGCAGTTCTTC. Filled out from reference TRBV19 and TRBJ2-1, the complete variable domain reads DGGITQSPKYLFRKEGQNVTLSCEQNLNHDAMYWYRQDPGQGLRLIYYSQIVNDFQKGDIAEGYSVSREKKESFPLTVTSAQKNPTAFYLCASEAGGESEQFFGPGTRLTVL.

This clonotype has ten or more counts. The chain is built from TRBV7-2 and TRBJ1-4; a possible D gene is TRBD1 (5 bases). The CDR3 loop spans 16 amino acids. Trimming cost V 2 bases and J 8 bases, with 18 bases left between them. Per germline, CDR1 SGHTA and CDR2 FQGNSA. The CDR3 bases are TGTGCCAGCAGCTTATGGGGCCCACCGCAAAGGGAAAAACTGTTTTTT. This codes for CASSLWGPPQREKLFF. Using reference TRBV7-2 and TRBJ1-4 for the parts outside the CDR3, the full variable domain is GAGVSQSPSNKVTEKGKDVELRCDPISGHTALYWYRQSLGQGLEFLIYFQGNSAPDKSGLPSDRFSAERTGGSVSTLTIQRTQQEDSAVYLCASSLWGPPQREKLFFGSGTQLSVL.

This chain connects TRBV7-9 to TRBJ2-5, with D perhaps matching TRBD1 (7 bases). Germline CDR1 and CDR2: SEHNR and FQNEAQ (reference sequence). The ends were cut back, 5 bases at V and 1 base at J, with 20 bases in the middle. This CDR3 contains 17 residues. The CDR3 reads CASSLGYSGQVQETQYF. In DNA form, the CDR3 reads TGTGCCAGCAGCCTCGGATATAGCGGACAGGTCCAAGAGACCCAGTACTTC.

This clonotype was observed a few times. The rearrangement uses TRBV7-9 and TRBJ1-1; possibly TRBD1 for D (5 bases). The V and J ends lost 5 bases and 10 bases respectively, with 14 bases between them. The CDR3 covers 12 residues. Germline CDR1 is SEHNR and CDR2 is FQNEAQ (reference sequence). The DNA of the CDR3 is TGTGCCAGCAGCCTCGGGACCCTGGGAGCTTTCTTT. Encoded protein: CASSLGTLGAFF.